One and the same sample provided the 13 T cell receptor beta chains below, sequenced in a study of cytomegalovirus exposure and HLA in healthy donors (dated by TCRdb to the late 2010s). Preparation of the library involved the immunoSEQ multiplex PCR assay. For the multiplex PCR, a mixture combining 60 forward primers for TCR Vbeta segments and 13 reverse primers for TCR Jbeta segments was used. Held by TCRdb, this immuneACCESS table contains in-frame sequences only and omits some clones. Under half of the omission traces to an unresolved V gene where checked; the cause of the rest is unknown. The sample table records over 150,000 clones; roughly three quarters of these occur just once. The biggest ten clones account for around 1.5% of the sample. The material sequenced was PBMCs. The receptors here all came from a man aged 55 to 70 in good health and CMV-seronegative.

A note on this clone: Other nucleotide sequences in the sample specify the same CDR3. This sequence joins TRBV9 and TRBJ1-2; 10 bases line up with TRBD1. Germline V gene sequence: CDR1 SGDLS, CDR2 YYNGEE. Trimming at V came to 2 bases and at J to 4 bases, leaving 2 bases not matched to a gene. The CDR3 has 14 amino acids. The CDR3 coding sequence is TGTGCCAGCAGCGTGGGACAGGGGACCTATGGCTACACCTTC. Encoded protein: CASSVGQGTYGYTF. The whole variable domain, filled in from reference TRBV9 and TRBJ1-2, reads DSGVTQTPKHLITATGQRVTLRCSPRSGDLSVYWYQQSLDQGLQFLIQYYNGEERAKGNILERFSAQQFPDLHSELNLSSLELGDSALYFCASSVGQGTYGYTFGSGTRLTVV.

The J gene is TRBJ2-7, the V gene TRBV28; tentative D call: TRBD2 (6 bases). The CDR3 contains 17 residues. The V and J ends lost 3 bases and 1 base respectively, with 19 bases between them. Germline V CDR1 and CDR2: MDHEN, SYDVKM. CDR3 region: CASSFEVGTSGSYEQYF. CDR3 sequence (DNA): TGTGCCAGCAGTTTCGAGGTTGGGACTTCCGGGTCCTACGAGCAGTACTTC.

The chain couples TRBV28 to TRBJ2-7; TRBD2 might be the D (6 bases). Germline CDR1 reads MDHEN; CDR2 reads SYDVKM. V lost 6 bases and J lost 0, with 15 bases in between. The CDR3 runs 15 residues. The CDR3 region is CASSPGPGLSYEQYF. The CDR3 bases are TGTGCCAGCAGCCCCGGGCCGGGACTCTCCTACGAGCAGTACTTC.

The count of this clone is one. V gene TRBV5-1 combines with J gene TRBJ1-2; 8 nucleotides agree with TRBD1. The trim removed 4 bases at V and 4 bases at J, leaving 9 bases unmatched. The CDR3 totals 15 residues. Per the germline V gene, CDR1 is SGHRS and CDR2 is YFSETQ. The CDR3 here is CASSAGRDRPYGYTF. The CDR3 DNA is TGCGCCAGCAGCGCTGGCCGGGACAGGCCCTATGGCTACACCTTC.

As to this clone: Other DNA sequences in this specimen translate into the identical CDR3. This CDR3 reads CASSLRTGRGNQPQHF. CDR3 DNA sequence: TGTGCCAGCAGCTTAAGGACAGGGCGAGGCAATCAGCCCCAGCATTTT. The chain couples TRBV7-6 to TRBJ1-5, with 8 bases identical to TRBD1. V lost 2 bases and J lost 2; bases outside the gene matches: 5. There are 16 residues in the CDR3. Germline assignment: CDR1 SGHVS and CDR2 FNYEAQ.

The genes are TRBV11-2 and TRBJ2-6; 9 bases are shared with TRBD2. CDR3 size: 15 residues. Germline V CDR1 and CDR2: SGHAT, FQNNGV. V lost 10 bases to trimming and J lost 0 bases; unmatched junction nucleotides: 4. The CDR3 DNA reads TGTGCCACCGATAGCGGGAGCTCTGGGGCCAACGTCCTGACTTTC. This codes for CATDSGSSGANVLTF. The full variable domain, with the rest looked up from reference TRBV11-2 and TRBJ2-6, is EAGVAQSPRYKIIEKRQSVAFWCNPISGHATLYWYQQILGQGPKLLIQFQNNGVVDDSQLPKDRFSAERLKGVDSTLKIQPAKLEDSAVYLCATDSGSSGANVLTFGAGSRLTVL.

This clone was counted between two and nine times. This chain uses TRBV9 with TRBJ1-6; TRBD1 matches at 8 bases. The germline V gene has CDR1 SGDLS and CDR2 YYNGEE. CDR3 length equals 15 residues. Trimming took 0 bases from V and 9 from J; bases not matched to a gene: 5. This CDR3 reads CASSVAGQGSSPLHF. The DNA for the CDR3 is TGTGCCAGCAGCGTAGCCGGACAGGGAAGTTCACCCCTCCACTTT. The variable domain in full, completed from reference TRBV9 and TRBJ1-6, reads DSGVTQTPKHLITATGQRVTLRCSPRSGDLSVYWYQQSLDQGLQFLIQYYNGEERAKGNILERFSAQQFPDLHSELNLSSLELGDSALYFCASSVAGQGSSPLHFGNGTRLTVT.

The gene calls are TRBV18 and TRBJ2-2; TRBD2 is a possible D gene (6 bases). Looked up from germline, CDR1 is KGHSH and CDR2 is LQKENI. The CDR3 has 14 amino acids. V was shortened by 3 bases and J by 7 bases, with 12 bases between the two germline ends. The CDR3 spells CASSPRREFGELFF. The CDR3 coding sequence is TGTGCCAGCTCACCCCGTCGGGAGTTCGGGGAGCTGTTTTTT.

The chain has TRBV7-9 and TRBJ1-3; D not resolved. Trimming left V 5 bases short and J 0 bases short, with 17 bases between. In germline, CDR1 is SEHNR, CDR2 FQNEAQ (reference sequence). The CDR3 contains 17 residues. As DNA, the CDR3 is TGTGCCAGCAGCCTCCCCTACGGGAGGAGCTCTGGAAACACCATATATTTT. The encoded protein is CASSLPYGRSSGNTIYF.

About this clone itself: In the same sample, other DNA sequences code for this CDR3. The chain couples TRBV11-2 to TRBJ1-5, with a tentative D call TRBD1 (5 bases). Between the trimmed V and J ends, which lost 0 bases and 5 bases, there was a span of 5 bases. CDR3 size: 13 residues. Germline V CDR1 and CDR2: SGHAT, FQNNGV. CDR3 sequence: CASSLDRDQPQHF. For the CDR3, the DNA is TGTGCCAGCAGCTTAGACAGGGATCAGCCCCAGCATTTT.

On this clone: At one end the junction does not follow the germline gene, possibly because of a read error. This sequence joins TRBV7-9 and TRBJ2-7; 8 nucleotides align to TRBD1. The CDR3 sequence is 12 residues long. Germline V gene data show CDR1 as SEHNR and CDR2 as FQNEAQ (reference sequence). The CDR3 reads CSSSLTGDEQYF. The CDR3 nucleotides read TGTTCCAGCAGCTTGACAGGGGACGAGCAGTACTTC.

This clone was seen a single time. This chain joins TRBV28 and TRBJ2-7, with 7 positions matching TRBD1. The CDR3 extends over 14 amino acids. Germline CDR1 reads MDHEN; CDR2 reads SYDVKM. V dropped 6 bases and J dropped 2; count of bases not matched to a gene: 7. Here the CDR3 DNA reads TGTGCCAGCAGGGCCGGACAGGCCGCCTACGAGCAGTACTTC. Protein: CASRAGQAAYEQYF.

This clone has only a few counts. V and J are TRBV7-2 and TRBJ2-7; D may be TRBD2 (5 bases). The CDR3 has 16 residues. Germline V gene sequence: CDR1 SGHTA, CDR2 FQGNSA. Trimming shortened V by 4 bases and J by 3 bases, and 19 bases separated the two germline ends. CDR3 sequence reads: CASSWTGNRADYEQYF. CDR3 in DNA: TGTGCCAGCAGCTGGACCGGGAACCGCGCCGACTACGAGCAGTACTTC. The full variable domain, its missing parts supplied by reference TRBV7-2 and TRBJ2-7, is GAGVSQSPSNKVTEKGKDVELRCDPISGHTALYWYRQSLGQGLEFLIYFQGNSAPDKSGLPSDRFSAERTGGSVSTLTIQRTQQEDSAVYLCASSWTGNRADYEQYFGPGTRLTVT.